Listed here is a single T cell receptor (beta chain). Its antigen is undetermined. With 60 Vbeta and 13 Jbeta primers, the PCR was carried out. The method was immunoSEQ multiplex PCR; TCRdb's version includes in-frame clones alone and lacks a portion of them. The table has around 130,000 clones, approximately 80% seen once. The CDR3 runs to 16 residues. The germline gives CDR1 MGHRA, CDR2 YSYEKL. V was trimmed by 1 base and J by 0 bases, leaving 10 bases between them. This sample was taken from a study of cytomegalovirus exposure and HLA in healthy donors. Study-level points and caveats: Later analysis associated a missense DCLRE1C variant with TCR beta V- and J-gene trimming. TCR beta chains numbering more than 150 were designated cytomegalovirus-associated. A few chains linked to CMV were shown in vitro to be specific for CMV antigens.

Sequences were obtained from PBMCs. The source of this sequence is a man aged 50 to 60 in good health and CMV-seronegative. This sequence joins TRBV4-1 and TRBJ1-5; no reliable D call. CDR3 in amino acids: CASSQASLYSNQPQHF. CDR3 nucleotides: TGCGCCAGCAGCCAAGCGTCTCTTTATAGCAATCAGCCCCAGCATTTT.